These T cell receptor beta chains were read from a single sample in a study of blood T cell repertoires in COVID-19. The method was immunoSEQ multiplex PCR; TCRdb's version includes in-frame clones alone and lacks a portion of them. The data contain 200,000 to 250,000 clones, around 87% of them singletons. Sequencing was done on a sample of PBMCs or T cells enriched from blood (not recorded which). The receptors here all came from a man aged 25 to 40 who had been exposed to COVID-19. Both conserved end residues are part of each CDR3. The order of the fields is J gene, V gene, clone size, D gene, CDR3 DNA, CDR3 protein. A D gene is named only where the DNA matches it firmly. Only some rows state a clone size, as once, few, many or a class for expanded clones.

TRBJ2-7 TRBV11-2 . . TGTGCCAGCAGACGCCGGGACTGGCTCTTCTACGAGCAGTACTTC CASRRRDWLFYEQYF
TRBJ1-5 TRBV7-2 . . TGTGCCAGCAGCTTTGACATCAACAATCAGCCCCAGCATTTT CASSFDINNQPQHF
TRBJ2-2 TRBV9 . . TGTGCCAGCAGCGTACGTCCCAGCAGGCAAACGAACACCGGGGAGCTGTTTTTT CASSVRPSRQTNTGELFF
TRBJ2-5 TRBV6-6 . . TGTGCCAGCAGTCCGGGTGGTCGGGAGACCCAGTACTTC CASSPGGRETQYF
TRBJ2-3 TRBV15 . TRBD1 TGTGCCACCAGCAGCCTCGTGGACAGGGACACAGATACGCAGTATTTT CATSSLVDRDTDTQYF
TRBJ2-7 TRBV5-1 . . TGCGCCAGCAGCTTGGGTTCAGGGGCCTACTACGAGCAGTACTTC CASSLGSGAYYEQYF
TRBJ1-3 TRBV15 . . TGTGCCACCAGCAGAAACGACCTAGAGGTACACACCATATATTTT CATSRNDLEVHTIYF
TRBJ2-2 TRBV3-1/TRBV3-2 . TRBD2 TGTGCCAGCAGCCAAGATCGGGGGGCCGGGGAGCTGTTTTTT CASSQDRGAGELFF
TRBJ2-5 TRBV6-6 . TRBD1 TGTGCCAGCAAAGCAGGGGGAAGTGTGGAGACCCAGTACTTC CASKAGGSVETQYF
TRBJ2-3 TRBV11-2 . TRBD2 TGTGCCAGCAGCTTCGGGAGGGCAGATACGCAGTATTTT CASSFGRADTQYF
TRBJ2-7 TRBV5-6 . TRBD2 TGTGCCAGCAGCTTTGGGACTAGCGGCTCCTACGAGCAGTACTTC CASSFGTSGSYEQYF
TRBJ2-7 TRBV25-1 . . TGTGCCAGCAGTGAAGGGGCACTTGGGTCCTACGAGCAGTACTTC CASSEGALGSYEQYF
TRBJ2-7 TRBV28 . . TGTGCCAGCATGATAGGGACACGCTACTACGAGCAGTACTTC CASMIGTRYYEQYF
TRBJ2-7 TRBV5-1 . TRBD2 TGCGCCAGCAGCTTGCGGCGGGGGGGGGACGAGCAGTACTTC CASSLRRGGDEQYF
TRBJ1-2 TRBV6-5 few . TGTGCCAGCAGTCTCCTGACAGGAGCCTATGGCTACACCTTC CASSLLTGAYGYTF
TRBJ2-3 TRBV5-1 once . TGCGCCAGCAGCTTGGAACTAGGCACAGATACGCAGTATTTT CASSLELGTDTQYF
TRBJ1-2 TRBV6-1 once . TGTGCCAGCAGTGAAGCGCGTAGGGGGAACTATGGCTACACCTTC CASSEARRGNYGYTF
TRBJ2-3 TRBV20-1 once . TGCAGTGCTAGTCTTCCGGAGCTAGCGATCACAGATACGCAGTATTTT CSASLPELAITDTQYF
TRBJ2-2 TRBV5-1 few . TGCGCCAGCAGCTTGGAGGCGGCGAGGACCGGGGAGCTGTTTTTT CASSLEAARTGELFF
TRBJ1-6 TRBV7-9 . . TGTGCCAGCAGCCGTACGGGCCAGGCCGGGGTTTCACCCCTCCACTTT CASSRTGQAGVSPLHF
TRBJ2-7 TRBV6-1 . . TGTGCCAGCAGTGAATCGGGTAGGAGCTACGAGCAGTACTTC CASSESGRSYEQYF
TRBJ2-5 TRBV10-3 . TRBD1 TGTGCCATCGCGCAGGGGGCAGCCCAAGAGACCCAGTACTTC CAIAQGAAQETQYF
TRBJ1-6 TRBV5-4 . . TGTGCCAGCAGCTTGGATCCAGGGTACACCTATAATTCACCCCTCCACTTT CASSLDPGYTYNSPLHF
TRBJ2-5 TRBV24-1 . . TGTGCCACCAGTTCAGGGGCAAGAGAGACCCAGTACTTC CATSSGARETQYF
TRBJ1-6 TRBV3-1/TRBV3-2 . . TGTGCCAGCAGCTTCGGGAGGCCGAGCTCCTATAATTCACCCCTCCACTTT CASSFGRPSSYNSPLHF
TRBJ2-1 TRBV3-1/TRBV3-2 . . TGTGCCAGCAGCCCCCGGGGGGCAGGATGGGACAATGAGCAGTTCTTC CASSPRGAGWDNEQFF
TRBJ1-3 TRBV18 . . TGTGCCAGCTCACCACCGAGGCAGGGGAGTAACACCATATATTTT CASSPPRQGSNTIYF